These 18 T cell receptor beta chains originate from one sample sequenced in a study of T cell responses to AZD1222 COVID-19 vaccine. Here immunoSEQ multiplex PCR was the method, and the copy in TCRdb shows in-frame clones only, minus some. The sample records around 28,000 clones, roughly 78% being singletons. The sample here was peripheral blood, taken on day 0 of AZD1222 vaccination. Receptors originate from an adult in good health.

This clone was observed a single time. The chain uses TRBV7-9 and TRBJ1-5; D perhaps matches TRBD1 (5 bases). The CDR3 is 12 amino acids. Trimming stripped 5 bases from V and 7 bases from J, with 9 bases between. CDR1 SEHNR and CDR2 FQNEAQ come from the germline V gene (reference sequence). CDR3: CASSQAGQPQHF. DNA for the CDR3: TGTGCCAGCAGCCAGGCAGGGCAGCCCCAGCATTTT.

The CDR3 sequence: CASSQVAFGNTIYF. Written as DNA, the CDR3 is TGTGCCAGCAGCCAAGTGGCATTTGGAAACACCATATATTTT. V gene TRBV3-1 (or the pseudogene TRBV3-2) combines with J gene TRBJ1-3, with D unclear. The CDR3 sequence is 14 residues long. V gave up 1 base and J gave up 3 bases, with 7 bases separating them. Germline loops: CDR1 LGHDT, CDR2 YNNKEL (reference sequence).

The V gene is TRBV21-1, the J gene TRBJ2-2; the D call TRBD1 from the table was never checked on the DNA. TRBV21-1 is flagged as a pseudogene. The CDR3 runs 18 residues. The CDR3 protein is CASSKVVQTGISTGELFF. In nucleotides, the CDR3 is TGTGCCAGCAGCAAAGTCGTGCAGACAGGGATCAGCACCGGGGAGCTGTTTTTT.

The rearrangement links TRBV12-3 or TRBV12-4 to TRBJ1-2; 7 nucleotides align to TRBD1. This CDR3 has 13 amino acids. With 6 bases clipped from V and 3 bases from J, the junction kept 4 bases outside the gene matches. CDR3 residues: CASRSGQDYGYTF. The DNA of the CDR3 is TGTGCCAGCAGGTCCGGACAGGACTATGGCTACACCTTC.

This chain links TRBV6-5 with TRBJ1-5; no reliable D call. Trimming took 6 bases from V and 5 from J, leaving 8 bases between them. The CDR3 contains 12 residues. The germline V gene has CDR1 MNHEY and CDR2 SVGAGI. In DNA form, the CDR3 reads TGTGCCAGCAGCAATGGGGATCAGCCCCAGCATTTT. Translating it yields CASSNGDQPQHF.

In nucleotides, the CDR3 is TGTGCCAGCAGCCCACGACCACTGGCGGGAGTTAGCACCGGGGAGCTGTTTTTT. Translated, it gives CASSPRPLAGVSTGELFF. V is TRBV3-1 (or the pseudogene TRBV3-2) and J is TRBJ2-2; TRBD2 matches at 7 bases. Germline CDR1 LGHDT, CDR2 YNNKEL (reference sequence). V shed 4 bases, J shed 4 bases, and the junction held 15 bases outside the gene matches. The CDR3 covers 18 residues.

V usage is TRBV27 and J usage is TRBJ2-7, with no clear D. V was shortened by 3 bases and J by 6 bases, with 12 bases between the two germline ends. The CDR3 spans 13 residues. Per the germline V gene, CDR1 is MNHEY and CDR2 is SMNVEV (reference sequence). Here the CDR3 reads CASSLVEGAEQYV. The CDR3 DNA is TGTGCCAGCAGTTTGGTAGAAGGAGCCGAGCAGTACGTC.

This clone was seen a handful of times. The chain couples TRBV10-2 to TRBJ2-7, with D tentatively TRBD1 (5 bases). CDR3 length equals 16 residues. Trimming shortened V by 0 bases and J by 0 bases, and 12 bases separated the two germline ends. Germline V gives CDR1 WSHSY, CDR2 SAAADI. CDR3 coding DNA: TGCGCCAGCAGTGAGTCGGCCAGGGTGGGCTCCTACGAGCAGTACTTC. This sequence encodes CASSESARVGSYEQYF.

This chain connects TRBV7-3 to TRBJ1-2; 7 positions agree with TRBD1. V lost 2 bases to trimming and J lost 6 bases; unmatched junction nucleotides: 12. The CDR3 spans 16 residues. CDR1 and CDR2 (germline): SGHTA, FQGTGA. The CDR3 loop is CASSLSPAFQGDGYTF. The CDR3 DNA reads TGTGCCAGCAGCTTATCCCCAGCCTTCCAGGGGGATGGCTACACCTTC. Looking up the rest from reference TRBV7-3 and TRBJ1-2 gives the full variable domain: GAGVSQTPSNKVTEKGKYVELRCDPISGHTALYWYRQSLGQGPEFLIYFQGTGAADDSGLPNDRFFAVRPEGSVSTLKIQRTERGDSAVYLCASSLSPAFQGDGYTFGSGTRLTVV.

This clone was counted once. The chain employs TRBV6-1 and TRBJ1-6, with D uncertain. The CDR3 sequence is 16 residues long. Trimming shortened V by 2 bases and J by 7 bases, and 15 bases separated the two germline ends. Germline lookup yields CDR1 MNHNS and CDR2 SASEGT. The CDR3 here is CASSEKGEGSNSPLHF. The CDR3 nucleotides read TGTGCCAGCAGTGAAAAGGGAGAAGGGTCGAATTCACCCCTCCACTTT.

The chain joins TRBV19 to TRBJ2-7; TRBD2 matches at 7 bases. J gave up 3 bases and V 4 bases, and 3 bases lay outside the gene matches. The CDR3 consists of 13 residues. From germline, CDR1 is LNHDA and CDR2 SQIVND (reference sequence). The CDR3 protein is CASSTSGVYEQYF. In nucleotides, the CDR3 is TGTGCCAGTAGTACCAGCGGGGTCTACGAGCAGTACTTC.

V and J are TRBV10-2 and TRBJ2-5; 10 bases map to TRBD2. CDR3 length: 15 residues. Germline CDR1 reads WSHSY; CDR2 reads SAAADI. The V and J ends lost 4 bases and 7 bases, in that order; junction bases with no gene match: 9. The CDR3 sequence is CASSVPAGGPGTQYF. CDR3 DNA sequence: TGCGCCAGCAGTGTGCCAGCGGGGGGGCCCGGGACCCAGTACTTC.

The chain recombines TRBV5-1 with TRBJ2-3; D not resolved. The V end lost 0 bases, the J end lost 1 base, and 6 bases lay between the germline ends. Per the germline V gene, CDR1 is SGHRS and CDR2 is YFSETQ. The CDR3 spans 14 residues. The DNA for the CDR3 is TGCGCCAGCAGCTTGGTTGCAGGCACAGATACGCAGTATTTT. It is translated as CASSLVAGTDTQYF.

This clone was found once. DNA for the CDR3: TGCGCCAGCAGTGTGGCAGACTATGGCTACACCTTC. Protein sequence: CASSVADYGYTF. The rearrangement joins TRBV10-2 to TRBJ1-2; D is unresolved. CDR3 size: 12 residues. Germline V gives CDR1 WSHSY, CDR2 SAAADI. With 4 bases removed from V and 3 bases from J, the gap between germline ends came to 6 bases.

The CDR3 here is CASSFEGWQETQYF. DNA for the CDR3: TGCGCCAGCAGCTTCGAGGGGTGGCAAGAGACCCAGTACTTC. The chain links TRBV5-1 to TRBJ2-5, with D possibly called TRBD1 or TRBD2 (5 bases each). The length of the CDR3 is 14 residues. The germline CDR1 and CDR2 sequences are SGHRS and YFSETQ. The V end was cut by 2 bases, the J end by 2 bases, with 10 bases between.

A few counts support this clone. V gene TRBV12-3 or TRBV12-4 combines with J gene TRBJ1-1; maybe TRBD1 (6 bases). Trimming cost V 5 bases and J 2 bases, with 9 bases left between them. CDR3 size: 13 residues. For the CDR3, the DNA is TGTGCCAGCAGTCAACAGGGAAACACTGAAGCTTTCTTT. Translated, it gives CASSQQGNTEAFF.

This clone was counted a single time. In nucleotides, the CDR3 is TGTGCCAGCAGTCCTCGGGCCCGAGGAGAAGCTTTCTTT. This gives the protein CASSPRARGEAFF. The chain uses TRBV28 and TRBJ1-1; the D is unclear. The germline gives CDR1 MDHEN, CDR2 SYDVKM. V was clipped by 5 bases and J by 8 bases, with 15 bases between them. The CDR3 has 13 residues. Based on the CDR3 plus reference TRBV28 and TRBJ1-1, the full variable domain is DVKVTQSSRYLVKRTGEKVFLECVQDMDHENMFWYRQDPGLGLRLIYFSYDVKMKEKGDIPEGYSVSREKKERFSLILESASTNQTSMYLCASSPRARGEAFFGQGTRLTVV.

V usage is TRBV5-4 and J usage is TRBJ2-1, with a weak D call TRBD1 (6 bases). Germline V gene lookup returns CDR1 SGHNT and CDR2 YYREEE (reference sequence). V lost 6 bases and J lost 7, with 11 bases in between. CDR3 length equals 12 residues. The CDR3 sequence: CASTPRGNEQFF. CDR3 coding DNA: TGTGCCAGCACCCCAAGGGGGAATGAGCAGTTCTTC.